Following are 17 T cell receptor beta chains from one sample sequenced in a study of shared clonotypes between healthy human individuals. Sequenced by immunoSEQ multiplex PCR; TCRdb stores in-frame clones only, minus some. The sample carries about 2.4 million clones, around nine tenths recorded once. The specimen was naive CD4+ T cells sorted from blood. Subset meaning: CD45RA+ positively selected. Receptors were obtained from a man between 18 and 29 years old in good health.

The chain uses TRBV2 and TRBJ2-7; D is possibly TRBD1 or TRBD2 (5 bases each). V shed 8 bases and J shed 4 bases, with 9 bases lying between them. This CDR3 region has 11 residues. Germline CDR1 and CDR2: SNHLY and FYNNEI. CDR3 DNA: TGTGCCAGCGAGGGGAAATACGAGCAGTACTTC. It specifies CASEGKYEQYF.

This clone showed up just once. V is TRBV11-3 and J is TRBJ2-2; D is uncertain. This CDR3 is built from 16 residues. Trimming left V 0 bases short and J 0 bases short, with 8 bases between. Germline CDR1 and CDR2: SGHNT and YENEEA. CDR3 DNA: TGTGCCAGCAGCTTAGACCCAGCGACGAACACCGGGGAGCTGTTTTTT. Translation: CASSLDPATNTGELFF.

The chain joins TRBV5-4 to TRBJ1-2; 8 positions agree with TRBD1. Trimming took 3 bases from V and 6 from J; bases not matched to a gene: 10. This CDR3 has 15 residues. Germline V CDR1 and CDR2: SGHNT, YYREEE (reference sequence). This CDR3 reads CASSSSRTGRDGYTF. The DNA of the CDR3 is TGTGCCAGCAGCTCCTCGAGGACAGGGAGAGATGGCTACACCTTC.

This clone was detected only once. The V gene is TRBV5-1, the J gene TRBJ1-1, with D unclear. The CDR3 is made up of 12 amino acids. Trimming removed 5 bases from V and 4 bases from J, with 9 bases in between. The germline gives CDR1 SGHRS, CDR2 YFSETQ. DNA for the CDR3: TGCGCCAGCAGGGACCTTGGCACTGAAGCTTTCTTT. Protein product: CASRDLGTEAFF.

As DNA, the CDR3 is TGTGCCAGCAGCAGTAGCGGAACTAGCTCCTACAATGAGCAGTTCTTC. This codes for CASSSSGTSSYNEQFF. The chain joins TRBV11-3 to TRBJ2-1; tentative D call: TRBD2 (6 bases). Germline lookup yields CDR1 SGHNT and CDR2 YENEEA. This CDR3 has 16 residues. The V gene lost 5 bases and the J gene lost 0 bases, with 14 bases spanning the gap.

J is TRBJ1-5 and V is TRBV6-1, with 7 bases identical to TRBD1. The germline V gene has CDR1 MNHNS and CDR2 SASEGT. CDR3 length: 15 residues. The V segment lost 5 bases and the J segment 5 bases; nucleotides outside the gene matches: 9. In DNA form, the CDR3 reads TGTGCCAGCAGTCGGGACAGCTGGCGAGATCAGCCCCAGCATTTT. Translated, it gives CASSRDSWRDQPQHF.

This chain joins TRBV5-4 and TRBJ1-1; tentative D call: TRBD1 (5 bases). Trimming cost V 0 bases and J 3 bases, with 12 bases left between them. The CDR3 extends over 15 amino acids. Germline CDR1 and CDR2: SGHNT and YYREEE (reference sequence). The CDR3, as DNA: TGTGCCAGCAGCTTGGCCGGGGGGATTGACACTGAAGCTTTCTTT. Translated: CASSLAGGIDTEAFF.

This sequence joins TRBV29-1 and TRBJ2-5; no clear D gene. Germline CDR1 SQVTM, CDR2 ANQGSEA. V was trimmed by 2 bases and J by 5 bases, leaving 6 bases between them. CDR3 length: 11 amino acids. CDR3 bases: TGCAGCGTTGAAAATGGGGAGACCCAGTACTTC. Encoded protein: CSVENGETQYF.

In the case of this clone: This same CDR3 is encoded by further DNA sequences in the sample. The rearrangement joins TRBV7-9 to TRBJ2-7; 14 bases map to TRBD2. CDR1 is SEHNR and CDR2 is FQNEAQ in the germline V gene (reference sequence). After removal of 5 bases from V and 4 bases from J, the junction contained 1 base not matched to a gene. This CDR3 comprises 14 residues. The DNA for the CDR3 is TGTGCCAGCAGCCGGACTAGCGGGGGGTACGAGCAGTACTTC. Encoded protein: CASSRTSGGYEQYF.

This clone was counted once. Additional DNA sequences in this sample encode the identical CDR3. The chain uses TRBV7-2 and TRBJ1-2; D is undetermined. The CDR3 contains 13 residues. Deletions cut 5 bases from V and 2 bases from J, with 9 bases between. CDR1 is SGHTA and CDR2 is FQGNSA in the germline V gene. CDR3 amino acids: CASSPRGNYGYTF. In DNA, the CDR3 is TGTGCCAGCAGCCCAAGAGGGAACTATGGCTACACCTTC.

V gene TRBV4-1 combines with J gene TRBJ2-1, with TRBD2 matching 11 bases. Germline trimming cut 0 bases from V and 13 bases from J; bases unmatched to any gene: 8. Germline CDR1 is MGHRA and CDR2 is YSYEKL. The CDR3 totals 15 residues. CDR3 in DNA: TGCGCCAGCAGCCAAGATCGGCTAGCGGGGGGCATACAGTTCTTC. Translated, it gives CASSQDRLAGGIQFF.

The chain employs TRBV10-3 and TRBJ1-1; 7 bases match TRBD1. CDR3 length: 15 residues. Germline CDR1 ENHRY, CDR2 SYGVKD. V shed 4 bases and J 4 bases; nucleotides not matched to a gene: 9. DNA for the CDR3: TGTGCCATCAGTGCCAACCCAGGGGGTACCACTGAAGCTTTCTTT. Translated, it gives CAISANPGGTTEAFF.

V and J are TRBV5-1 and TRBJ2-3; the match to TRBD2 covers 8 bases. V was clipped by 7 bases and J by 3 bases; unmatched bases: 10. The CDR3 sequence is 15 residues long. The germline CDR1 and CDR2 sequences are SGHRS and YFSETQ. CDR3: CASSLPGTRTDTQYF. In DNA form, the CDR3 reads TGCGCCAGCTCCCTGCCCGGGACTAGAACAGATACGCAGTATTTT. The variable domain in full, with the rest retrieved from reference TRBV5-1 and TRBJ2-3, is KAGVTQTPRYLIKTRGQQVTLSCSPISGHRSVSWYQQTPGQGLQFLFEYFSETQRNKGNFPGRFSGRQFSNSRSEMNVSTLELGDSALYLCASSLPGTRTDTQYFGPGTRLTVL.

V is TRBV6-5 and J is TRBJ2-3; 7 bases map to TRBD2. Trimming cost V 5 bases and J 6 bases; bases outside gene matches: 8. The CDR3 spans 14 residues. Germline V gene data show CDR1 as MNHEY and CDR2 as SVGAGI. The CDR3 region has the DNA TGTGCCAGCAGTCGGGGGGACCGGGGGGATACGCAGTATTTT. This encodes CASSRGDRGDTQYF.

The chain links TRBV7-2 to TRBJ2-2; perhaps TRBD2 as D (5 bases). CDR1 and CDR2 (germline): SGHTA, FQGNSA. The CDR3 loop spans 17 amino acids. The V end lost 0 bases, the J end lost 4 bases, and 15 bases lay between the germline ends. In nucleotides, the CDR3 is TGTGCCAGCAGCTTAGCGTTTCGAACGAGCGGCACCGGGGAGCTGTTTTTT. This codes for CASSLAFRTSGTGELFF.

To note about this clone: Different DNA sequences within this sample yield the same CDR3. The chain has TRBV2 and TRBJ2-7, with D perhaps TRBD1 (6 bases). V lost 6 bases and J lost 3, with 9 bases in between. Looked up from germline, CDR1 is SNHLY and CDR2 is FYNNEI. The CDR3 covers 12 residues. The CDR3 sequence: CASREQGYEQYF. In nucleotides, the CDR3 is TGTGCCAGCAGGGAACAGGGCTACGAGCAGTACTTC.

This chain connects TRBV5-6 to TRBJ1-1; D unresolved. V lost 5 bases and J 0 bases, leaving 17 bases between the germline ends. From germline, CDR1 is SGHDT and CDR2 YYEEEE. This CDR3 comprises 16 residues. The CDR3: CASRYRPGGLNTEAFF. The CDR3 DNA is TGTGCCAGCAGATACCGACCGGGTGGCCTGAACACTGAAGCTTTCTTT.